This TCR beta chain was found in a study of blood T cells in healthy people across ages. Background on the study: In model experiments, template switching was able to capture about one barcoded beta molecule for every two T cells that were present. Study outcomes and limitations: TCR beta diversity per million T cells fell roughly linearly with age.

A sample-barcoded 5' primer and a J-beta primer mix were used in a second PCR of roughly 7 to 12 cycles. TCRdb recomputed calls from the 5' RACE reads with MiXCR, one row per CDR3 protein. The profile shows 1.8 million or so distinct CDR3 sequences, more than 35% of them singletons. Concerning this clonotype: The antigen remains undetermined.

CDR3 size: 12 residues. V was shortened by 1 base and J by 12 bases, with 10 bases between the two germline ends. CDR1 SGHAT and CDR2 FQDESV come from the germline V gene (reference sequence). This sequence joins TRBV11-1 and TRBJ2-1, with D perhaps TRBD2 (6 bases). The sequence derives from a human donor in good health. What was sequenced was blood. The CDR3 reads CASSLVWRGQFF. The CDR3 DNA follows: TGTGCCAGCAGCTTAGTATGGAGGGGGCAGTTCTTC.